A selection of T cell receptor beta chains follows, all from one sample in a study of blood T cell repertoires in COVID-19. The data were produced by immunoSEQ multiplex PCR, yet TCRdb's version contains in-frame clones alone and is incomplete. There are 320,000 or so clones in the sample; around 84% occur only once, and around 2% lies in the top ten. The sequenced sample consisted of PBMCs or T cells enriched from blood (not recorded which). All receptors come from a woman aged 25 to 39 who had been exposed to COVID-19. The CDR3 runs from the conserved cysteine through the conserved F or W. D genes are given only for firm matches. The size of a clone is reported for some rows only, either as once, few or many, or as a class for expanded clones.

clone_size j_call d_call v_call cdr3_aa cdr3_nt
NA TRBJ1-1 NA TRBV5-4 CASSLVSRENTEAFF TGTGCCAGCAGCTTGGTTAGCAGGGAGAACACTGAAGCTTTCTTT
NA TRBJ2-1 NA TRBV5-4 CASSPTVASALNEQFF TGTGCCAGCAGCCCCACTGTGGCTAGCGCACTCAATGAGCAGTTCTTC
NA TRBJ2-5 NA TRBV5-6 CASSVGSRGETQYF TGTGCCAGCAGCGTCGGGAGCCGGGGGGAGACCCAGTACTTC
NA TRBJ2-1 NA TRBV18 CASSPSVDNEQFF TGTGCCAGCTCACCGTCGGTAGACAATGAGCAGTTCTTC
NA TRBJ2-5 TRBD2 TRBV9 CASSPGTSGGETQYF TGTGCCAGCAGCCCAGGGACTAGCGGGGGAGAGACCCAGTACTTC
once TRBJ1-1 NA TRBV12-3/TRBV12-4 CASNLKRRPAFF TGTGCCAGCAATCTAAAGCGGCGGCCAGCTTTCTTT
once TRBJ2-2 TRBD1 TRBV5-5 CASSSGQVLSSTGELFF TGTGCCAGCAGCTCGGGACAGGTACTATCGAGCACCGGGGAGCTGTTTTTT
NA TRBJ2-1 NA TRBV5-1 CASRRVGSYNEQFF TGCGCCAGCAGGAGGGTGGGGTCCTACAATGAGCAGTTCTTC
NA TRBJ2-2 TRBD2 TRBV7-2 CASSLLASGNLGGELFF TGTGCCAGCAGCTTACTGGCTAGCGGGAATTTGGGCGGGGAGCTGTTTTTT
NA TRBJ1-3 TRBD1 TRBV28 CASTTGAAGSSSGNTIYF TGTGCCAGCACGACAGGGGCAGCGGGATCTAGCTCTGGAAACACCATATATTTT
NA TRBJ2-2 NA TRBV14 CASSQLAGSNTGELFF TGTGCCAGCAGCCAACTCGCGGGGTCAAACACCGGGGAGCTGTTTTTT
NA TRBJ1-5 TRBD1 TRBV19 CASTRDRGTQPQHF TGTGCCAGTACCAGGGACAGGGGGACTCAGCCCCAGCATTTT
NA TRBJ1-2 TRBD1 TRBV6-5 CASSSGQGVRAGGYTF TGTGCCAGCAGTTCTGGACAGGGGGTGAGAGCTGGGGGCTACACCTTC
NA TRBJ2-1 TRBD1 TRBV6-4 CASSPGQGGNEQFF TGTGCCAGCAGTCCGGGACAGGGGGGCAATGAGCAGTTCTTC
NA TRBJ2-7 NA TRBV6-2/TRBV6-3 CASSYPQATGIEQYF TGTGCCAGCAGTTATCCCCAAGCTACAGGGATTGAACAGTACTTC
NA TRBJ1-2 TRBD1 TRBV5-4 CASSLNTGQGNYGYTF TGTGCCAGCAGCTTGAATACCGGACAGGGAAACTATGGCTACACCTTC
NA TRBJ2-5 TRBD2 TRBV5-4 CASFRDPGLQETQYF TGTGCCAGCTTCAGGGATCCGGGACTACAAGAGACCCAGTACTTC
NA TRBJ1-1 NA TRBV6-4 CASSDGAGEAFF TGTGCCAGCAGTGACGGAGCCGGAGAAGCTTTCTTT
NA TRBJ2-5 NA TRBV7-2 CASSLAMTGRETQYF TGTGCCAGCAGCTTAGCAATGACAGGGAGGGAGACCCAGTACTTC
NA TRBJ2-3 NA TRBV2 CASRPQDTQYF TGTGCCAGCAGGCCCCAGGATACGCAGTATTTT
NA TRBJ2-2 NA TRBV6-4 CASPKRVNAGELFF TGTGCCAGCCCCAAGAGGGTGAATGCCGGGGAGCTGTTTTTT
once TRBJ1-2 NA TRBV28 CASSHDRRTVLLGYTF TGTGCCAGCAGTCACGACCGACGGACAGTCTTGTTGGGCTACACCTTC
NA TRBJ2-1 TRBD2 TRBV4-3 CASSGGTSGAGSSYNEQFF TGCGCCAGCAGCGGTGGGACTAGCGGGGCCGGGAGCTCCTACAATGAGCAGTTCTTC
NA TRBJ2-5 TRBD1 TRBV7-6 CASSGPGQGAQETQYF TGTGCCAGCAGCGGACCGGGACAGGGGGCCCAAGAGACCCAGTACTTC
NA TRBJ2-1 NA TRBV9 CASSASGFPYNEQFF TGTGCCAGCAGCGCAAGCGGGTTTCCCTACAATGAGCAGTTCTTC
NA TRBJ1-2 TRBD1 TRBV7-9 CASSYGGDRNGYTF TGTGCCAGCAGCTATGGCGGGGACAGAAATGGCTACACCTTC
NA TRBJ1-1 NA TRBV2 CASSGDRIMNTEAFF TGTGCCAGCAGTGGAGACAGGATTATGAACACTGAAGCTTTCTTT
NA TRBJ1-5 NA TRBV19 CASSPQSGQPQHF TGTGCCAGTAGTCCGCAAAGCGGTCAGCCCCAGCATTTT
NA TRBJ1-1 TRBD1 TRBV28 CASSFGQGVEAFF TGTGCCAGCAGTTTCGGACAGGGGGTCGAAGCTTTCTTT
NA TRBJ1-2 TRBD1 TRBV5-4 CASSLGGGPNYGYTF TGTGCCAGCAGCTTGGGAGGGGGCCCGAACTATGGCTACACCTTC